These T cell receptor beta chains were read from a single sample in a study of radiotherapy plus CTLA-4 blockade in lung cancer. Sequenced by immunoSEQ multiplex PCR; TCRdb stores in-frame clones only, minus some. The table lists around 82,000 clones, about 79% of them singletons, with about 23% in the top ten. The starting material was peripheral blood, obtained from a patient treated with radiotherapy plus ipilimumab. The source is a human donor with non-small cell lung cancer whose response to radiotherapy plus ipilimumab could not be evaluated. Some clones in this sample may be carry-over from other donors' samples. Both conserved end residues are part of each CDR3. The D gene is left open where the match is weak. Clone size, where shown, is once, few, many, or a class for clones that have expanded.

d_call clone_size j_call v_call cdr3_nt cdr3_aa
TRBD1 NA TRBJ2-2 TRBV27 TGTGCCAGCAGTCCTTGGACAGGTTGGAACACCGGGGAGCTGTTTTTT CASSPWTGWNTGELFF
TRBD1 NA TRBJ1-2 TRBV27 TGTGCCAGCAGTTCCCCCGGGACAGGCTATGGCTACACCTTC CASSSPGTGYGYTF
NA NA TRBJ2-7 TRBV6-5 TGTGCCAGCAGTTACTCGAGTTCGGGCTACGAGCAGTACTTC CASSYSSSGYEQYF
TRBD1 NA TRBJ2-2 TRBV28 TGTGCCGCCCGGGACAGGGGTTTCTCCGGGGAGCTGTTTTTT CAARDRGFSGELFF
TRBD1 few TRBJ1-2 TRBV28 TGTGCCAGCGGGAGACAGGGGGTCTATGGCTACACCTTC CASGRQGVYGYTF
NA few TRBJ2-7 TRBV5-6 TGTGCCACTTTAGGACAGACCTACGAGCAGTACTTC CATLGQTYEQYF
NA NA TRBJ2-3 TRBV20-1 TGCAGTGCTAGAAGGGGGGATACGCAGTATTTT CSARRGDTQYF
NA NA TRBJ1-1 TRBV4-3 TGCGCCAGCACTGGCCTCAACACTGAAGCTTTCTTT CASTGLNTEAFF
TRBD2 NA TRBJ2-3 TRBV2 TGTGCCAGCAGTGAAAGTCTAGCGGGTAGCACAGATACGCAGTATTTT CASSESLAGSTDTQYF
NA NA TRBJ2-7 TRBV15 TGTGCCACCAGCAGAGACCGCGGGGATGGCTCCGAGCAGTACTTC CATSRDRGDGSEQYF
NA NA TRBJ2-2 TRBV7-9 TGTGCCAGCAGCTTACAGGACACCGGGGAGCTGTTTTTT CASSLQDTGELFF
NA NA TRBJ2-5 TRBV5-6 TGTGCCAGCAGCTTCTTACAGGGAACCCAAGAGACCCAGTACTTC CASSFLQGTQETQYF
TRBD1 NA TRBJ1-2 TRBV5-1 TGCGCCAGCAGCTACGCCGGGACAGCTAACTATGGCTACACCTTC CASSYAGTANYGYTF
NA few TRBJ1-3 TRBV7-9 TGTGCCAGCAGCCCAGAGGGGGACACCATATATTTT CASSPEGDTIYF
TRBD2 NA TRBJ2-7 TRBV6-1 TGTGCCAGCAGTCCGACTAGCGGGGGGGCCAACGAGCAGTACTTC CASSPTSGGANEQYF
TRBD1 NA TRBJ1-4 TRBV29-1 TGCAGCGTTGAGTCACAGGGGGCGCCGGGAAAACTGTTTTTT CSVESQGAPGKLFF
TRBD1 NA TRBJ2-7 TRBV7-2 TGTGCCAGCAGCTTGGAGGGACAGGGCTTCTACGAGCAGTACTTC CASSLEGQGFYEQYF
TRBD1 NA TRBJ2-7 TRBV13 TGTGCCAGCAGCTTAAGACAGGGATCCTACGAGCAGTACTTC CASSLRQGSYEQYF
NA NA TRBJ2-1 TRBV10-3 TGTGCCATCAGTGAGTCCCAAGGAACAGACTCCTACAATGAGCAGTTCTTC CAISESQGTDSYNEQFF
NA NA TRBJ2-7 TRBV2 TGTGCCAGCAGTGAAACGGCCTACGAGCAGTACTTC CASSETAYEQYF
TRBD1 NA TRBJ2-1 TRBV27 TGTGCCAGCAGTTTATCAGTCGGACAGGGATGGGGGCAGTTCTTC CASSLSVGQGWGQFF
TRBD1 NA TRBJ1-1 TRBV12-5 TGTGCTAGTGGTGGAGGGGGCCCCGCAGGCGCTGAAGCTTTCTTT CASGGGGPAGAEAFF
NA few TRBJ1-4 TRBV6-5 TGTGCCAGCAGTGAAACGTGGGGGGGTGAAAAACTGTTTTTT CASSETWGGEKLFF
NA NA TRBJ1-3 TRBV9 TGTGCCAGCAGCGTAGAGGCGACGGGGTCCGGAAACACCATATATTTT CASSVEATGSGNTIYF
TRBD2 NA TRBJ2-1 TRBV19 TGTGCCAGTAGTGCACCAAAACTAGCGGGGGGCTACAATGAGCAGTTCTTC CASSAPKLAGGYNEQFF
TRBD1 NA TRBJ2-1 TRBV9 TGTGCCAGCAGCGAGGGACAGTCAGTCTCCTACAATGAGCAGTTCTTC CASSEGQSVSYNEQFF
TRBD1 NA TRBJ1-2 TRBV29-1 TGCAGCGTTGGCGGGACAGGGTGGGGCTACACCTTC CSVGGTGWGYTF
NA NA TRBJ2-7 TRBV28 TGTGCCAGCAGTTTAGGGGGGAGTATGGACGAGCAGTACTTC CASSLGGSMDEQYF
NA once TRBJ1-2 TRBV6-6 TGTGCCAGCAGTCCGTCGGGGGTATGGCCCTATGGCTACACCTTC CASSPSGVWPYGYTF
TRBD1 few TRBJ2-7 TRBV2 TGTGCCAGCAGGGAAGTACAGGGGGGAGTTGGCGAGCAGTACTTC CASREVQGGVGEQYF
TRBD1 NA TRBJ2-2 TRBV11-3 TGTGCCAGCAGCTTCGGACAGGGGGCGCCCGGGGAGCTGTTTTTT CASSFGQGAPGELFF
NA NA TRBJ2-7 TRBV6-5 TGTGCCACCACCCCCGGACAGAGAAATACCTACGAGCAGTACTTC CATTPGQRNTYEQYF
NA NA TRBJ1-2 TRBV5-4 TGTGCCAGCCCTTTGCCCATACCAGGAAAGACCTATGGCTACACCTTC CASPLPIPGKTYGYTF
NA NA TRBJ1-2 TRBV6-5 TGTGCCAGCAGTTACTCGGAGTCCTATGGCTACACCTTC CASSYSESYGYTF
TRBD1 once TRBJ2-2 TRBV6-5 TGTGCCAGCACCCGGACAGGGGAGAGGACCGGGGAGCTGTTTTTT CASTRTGERTGELFF
NA NA TRBJ2-7 TRBV5-4 TGTGCCAGCAGCCAGACGACAGGCTCCTACGAGCAGTACTTC CASSQTTGSYEQYF
NA few TRBJ1-5 TRBV11-2 TGTGCCAGCAGCTTAGATGGCGCGGATCAGCCCCAGCATTTT CASSLDGADQPQHF
NA NA TRBJ2-6 TRBV18 TGTGCCAGCTCACCACCGATGGGTCGGGGCTCTGGGGCCAACGTCCTGACTTTC CASSPPMGRGSGANVLTF
NA NA TRBJ1-1 TRBV2 TGTGCCAGCAGTCTTCAGGGATACACTGAAGCTTTCTTT CASSLQGYTEAFF
NA few TRBJ1-6 TRBV27 TGTGCCGGCCCAAAAGGCGGCTCCTATAATTCACCCCTCCACTTT CAGPKGGSYNSPLHF
TRBD1 few TRBJ2-5 TRBV2 TGTGCCACCGAGGGACAGGGACCACAAGAGACCCAGTACTTC CATEGQGPQETQYF
NA NA TRBJ1-2 TRBV19 TGTGCCAGTAGTATTAAGGCAGGGCGCGGCTACACCTTC CASSIKAGRGYTF
NA NA TRBJ1-1 TRBV27 TGTGCCAGCAGTTCCCCCTCGGTGACTGAAGCTTTCTTT CASSSPSVTEAFF
TRBD2 NA TRBJ2-1 TRBV4-1 TGCGCCAGCAGTCCGACTAGCGGGGAAAGGCAGTTCTTC CASSPTSGERQFF
TRBD1 NA TRBJ1-4 TRBV9 TGTGCCAGCAGCTCACTCAGGGGGCAAGGTGAAAAACTGTTTTTT CASSSLRGQGEKLFF
TRBD1 NA TRBJ1-2 TRBV7-2 TGTGCCAGCAGCTTAGGTGTGGGGACAGGGAGGGTGGGCTATGGCTACACCTTC CASSLGVGTGRVGYGYTF